The rows below give T cell receptor beta chains drawn from one sample of a study of early T cells in non-severe SARS-CoV-2 infection. Via MiXCR, TCRdb re-called the 5' RACE reads, giving one row per CDR3 protein. In the table there are 40,000 to 60,000 distinct CDR3 sequences, roughly 10% of which are singletons. Sequencing was carried out using whole blood. Receptors were obtained from an adult who was a healthcare worker with PCR-confirmed SARS-CoV-2 infection or an uninfected control (not recorded which). Both conserved end residues are part of each CDR3. Each record gives: clone size, J gene, D gene, V gene, CDR3 DNA, CDR3 protein. A D gene is named only where the DNA matches it firmly. Where a row states a size, it is once, few, many or the class of an expanded clone; other rows omit it.

clone_size: .
j_call: TRBJ2-7
d_call: .
v_call: TRBV6-2/TRBV6-3
cdr3_nt: TGTGCCAGCAGTTACTGGGACCACTACGAGCAGTACTTC
cdr3_aa: CASSYWDHYEQYF

clone_size: many
j_call: TRBJ2-2
d_call: .
v_call: TRBV12-5
cdr3_nt: TGTGCTAGTGGTTTGGAGAACACCGGGGAGCTGTTTTTT
cdr3_aa: CASGLENTGELFF

clone_size: many
j_call: TRBJ1-2
d_call: TRBD1
v_call: TRBV12-3/TRBV12-4
cdr3_nt: TGTGCCAGCAGTTTTACAGGGGAATCTAACTATGGCTACACCTTC
cdr3_aa: CASSFTGESNYGYTF

clone_size: few
j_call: TRBJ2-7
d_call: TRBD2
v_call: TRBV4-1
cdr3_nt: TGCGCCAGCAGCCCCACTAGCGGGACCTACGAGCAGTACTTC
cdr3_aa: CASSPTSGTYEQYF

clone_size: few
j_call: TRBJ2-1
d_call: .
v_call: TRBV7-3
cdr3_nt: TGTGCCAGCAGCCAAACTAGGACTCAATACAATGAGCAGTTCTTC
cdr3_aa: CASSQTRTQYNEQFF

clone_size: few
j_call: TRBJ2-3
d_call: .
v_call: TRBV5-1
cdr3_nt: TGCGCCAGCAGCTTGGAAGGCGGCACAGATACGCAGTATTTT
cdr3_aa: CASSLEGGTDTQYF

clone_size: .
j_call: TRBJ2-5
d_call: .
v_call: TRBV6-2/TRBV6-3
cdr3_nt: TGTGCCAGCAGCCCTACAGGACTCCAAGAGACCCAGTACTTC
cdr3_aa: CASSPTGLQETQYF

clone_size: .
j_call: TRBJ2-3
d_call: .
v_call: TRBV29-1
cdr3_nt: TGCAGCGGCTGGACGGTAGATACGCAGTATTTT
cdr3_aa: CSGWTVDTQYF

clone_size: few
j_call: TRBJ1-1
d_call: TRBD1
v_call: TRBV19
cdr3_nt: TGTGCCACTCAGACAGGGGGAAACACTGAAGCTTTCTTT
cdr3_aa: CATQTGGNTEAFF

clone_size: few
j_call: TRBJ2-6
d_call: .
v_call: TRBV18
cdr3_nt: TGTGCCAGCTCACCACCGAATCTGTTGGGGGTAGCTGGGGCCAACGTCCTGACTTTC
cdr3_aa: CASSPPNLLGVAGANVLTF

clone_size: .
j_call: TRBJ2-3
d_call: TRBD2
v_call: TRBV5-1
cdr3_nt: TGCGCCAGCAGCTTGGGCGCTGGCGGGGGAGTCACAGATACGCAGTATTTT
cdr3_aa: CASSLGAGGGVTDTQYF